The 5 T cell receptor beta chains below all came from one sample that was sequenced in a study of T-cell memory formation after mild COVID-19 (dated by TCRdb to 2020 to 2022). Receptor libraries were prepared by 5' RACE. Sequencing used an Illumina NovaSeq 6000. The public sequencing data were trimmed at Q25 with fastp and processed into clonotypes with MiXCR by TCRdb, which kept only in-frame beta chains. Rows with one shared CDR3 protein collapse into an entry with the most common genes and DNA. For this sample there are 210,000 or so distinct CDR3 sequences; approximately 16% appear just once. The ten largest clones represent 2.4% of the sample. Sequenced material: PBMCs or a T cell subset sorted from them (not recorded which). The receptors stem from an adult woman who had mild COVID-19 (a few samples of this study predate the infection). The sample titles of this study are shuffled in the database, so cell type and time point are left out; the donor was told from shared clones.

Ten or more counts support this clonotype. The rearrangement uses TRBV5-1 and TRBJ2-1; 8 bases align to TRBD2. The CDR3 has 18 amino acids. V was clipped by 0 bases and J by 0 bases; unmatched bases: 8. Germline V lookup: CDR1 SGHRS, CDR2 YFSETQ. CDR3 coding DNA: TGCGCCAGCAGCTTGGACGGGGGGGCCCATAACTCCTACAATGAGCAGTTCTTC. Translated, it gives CASSLDGGAHNSYNEQFF.

This chain connects TRBV12-3 or TRBV12-4 to TRBJ1-5, with TRBD1 matching over 12 bases. V shed 6 bases, J shed 2 bases, and the junction held 5 bases outside the gene matches. The length of the CDR3 is 16 residues. The CDR3 spells CASSPGQGAGNQPQHF. The CDR3 region has the DNA TGTGCCAGCAGCCCGGGACAGGGGGCTGGCAATCAGCCCCAGCATTTT.

V is TRBV3-1 and J is TRBJ1-5; D is uncertain. CDR3 size: 13 residues. The germline V and J ends were trimmed by 1 base and 0 bases, with 1 base remaining between them. Germline loops: CDR1 LGHDT, CDR2 YNNKEL (reference sequence). CDR3 nucleotides: TGTGCCAGCAGCCAAGCTAGCAATCAGCCCCAGCATTTT. As protein: CASSQASNQPQHF.

In its sample, this clonotype is medium-sized. The chain joins TRBV20-1 to TRBJ1-6; tentatively, D is TRBD1 (6 bases). V dropped 0 bases and J dropped 4 bases, with 10 bases sitting between them. This CDR3 is built from 15 residues. Germline assignment: CDR1 DFQATT and CDR2 SNEGSKA (reference sequence). The CDR3 region has the DNA TGCAGTGCTAGAGAGGGGGGCGCGTATAATTCACCCCTCCACTTT. Its protein is CSAREGGAYNSPLHF.

This clonotype was counted a few times. The chain joins TRBV7-2 to TRBJ1-2, with TRBD1 as a possible D gene (6 bases). Between the trimmed V and J ends, which lost 8 bases and 4 bases, there was a span of 14 bases. CDR3 length: 13 residues. The germline V gene encodes CDR1 SGHTA and CDR2 FQGNSA. The CDR3 bases are TGTGCCAGCCGTTCCGGGGGCGTCTATGGCTACACCTTC. Amino acid sequence: CASRSGGVYGYTF.